A selection of T cell receptor beta chains follows, all from one sample in a study of blood T cell repertoires in COVID-19. Profiling relied on immunoSEQ multiplex PCR, and the TCRdb table lists in-frame clones only, not all of them. The profile covers 200,000 to 250,000 clones, with just over 85% appearing a single time and about 4.5% taken by the ten largest. Material for sequencing was peripheral blood. These receptors all stem from a man in his fifties or sixties with acute or convalescent COVID-19. Each CDR3 is given with its conserved first and last residue. A D gene is named only where the DNA matches it firmly. Clone size is stated in some rows and not others, as once, few, many or a class when expanded.

d_gene: NA
j_gene: TRBJ1-6
v_gene: TRBV19
len: 14
abundance: NA
CDR3aa: CASSRDEGNSPLHF
CDR3nt: TGTGCCAGTAGTCGGGATGAGGGCAATTCACCCCTCCACTTT

d_gene: TRBD2
j_gene: TRBJ2-5
v_gene: TRBV6-2/TRBV6-3
len: 12
abundance: NA
CDR3aa: CASSWGGETQYF
CDR3nt: TGTGCCAGCAGTTGGGGGGGGGAGACCCAGTACTTC

d_gene: NA
j_gene: TRBJ2-2
v_gene: TRBV7-9
len: 13
abundance: NA
CDR3aa: CASWGGNTGELFF
CDR3nt: TGTGCCAGCTGGGGCGGGAACACCGGGGAGCTGTTTTTT

d_gene: TRBD1
j_gene: TRBJ2-7
v_gene: TRBV6-5
len: 15
abundance: NA
CDR3aa: CASTPSDRGGYEQYF
CDR3nt: TGTGCCAGCACCCCGTCTGACAGGGGTGGGTACGAGCAGTACTTC

d_gene: TRBD2
j_gene: TRBJ2-3
v_gene: TRBV12-5
len: 16
abundance: NA
CDR3aa: CASAVLAGGPTDTQYF
CDR3nt: TGTGCTAGTGCCGTACTAGCGGGGGGCCCCACAGATACGCAGTATTTT

d_gene: TRBD1
j_gene: TRBJ1-1
v_gene: TRBV2
len: 13
abundance: once
CDR3aa: CASSGQGNTEAFF
CDR3nt: TGTGCCAGCAGCGGACAGGGGAACACTGAAGCTTTCTTT

d_gene: NA
j_gene: TRBJ1-5
v_gene: TRBV19
len: 16
abundance: NA
CDR3aa: CASSIVTGGGNQPQHF
CDR3nt: TGTGCCAGTAGTATAGTTACAGGTGGTGGCAATCAGCCCCAGCATTTT

d_gene: NA
j_gene: TRBJ1-3
v_gene: TRBV5-1
len: 15
abundance: NA
CDR3aa: CASSLDTSSGNTIYF
CDR3nt: TGCGCCAGCAGCTTAGATACGAGCTCTGGAAACACCATATATTTT

d_gene: NA
j_gene: TRBJ1-1
v_gene: TRBV3-1/TRBV3-2
len: 16
abundance: NA
CDR3aa: CASSQDSGQGGTEAFF
CDR3nt: TGTGCCAGCAGCCAAGATTCGGGGCAGGGAGGCACTGAAGCTTTCTTT

d_gene: NA
j_gene: TRBJ2-5
v_gene: TRBV7-7
len: 14
abundance: NA
CDR3aa: CASSLGTGWETQYF
CDR3nt: TGTGCCAGCAGCTTAGGAACGGGGTGGGAGACCCAGTACTTC

d_gene: NA
j_gene: TRBJ2-5
v_gene: TRBV20-1
len: 13
abundance: NA
CDR3aa: CSASGGAGETQYF
CDR3nt: TGCAGTGCTAGTGGCGGGGCTGGGGAGACCCAGTACTTC

d_gene: TRBD1
j_gene: TRBJ1-2
v_gene: TRBV3-1/TRBV3-2
len: 14
abundance: NA
CDR3aa: CASSHQQGARGYTF
CDR3nt: TGTGCCAGCAGCCATCAACAGGGGGCGCGTGGCTACACCTTC

d_gene: TRBD1
j_gene: TRBJ1-5
v_gene: TRBV19
len: 15
abundance: NA
CDR3aa: CASSIEGQGTQPQHF
CDR3nt: TGTGCCAGTAGTATAGAAGGACAGGGGACTCAGCCCCAGCATTTT

d_gene: TRBD1
j_gene: TRBJ1-1
v_gene: TRBV5-1
len: 14
abundance: NA
CDR3aa: CASSPGGTSTEAFF
CDR3nt: TGCGCCAGCAGTCCAGGGGGCACGTCCACTGAAGCTTTCTTT

d_gene: TRBD2
j_gene: TRBJ2-1
v_gene: TRBV19
len: 14
abundance: NA
CDR3aa: CAIQRTSGYNEQFF
CDR3nt: TGTGCCATCCAGCGGACTAGCGGATACAATGAGCAGTTCTTC

d_gene: TRBD1
j_gene: TRBJ2-7
v_gene: TRBV27
len: 14
abundance: once
CDR3aa: CASSLRQGAYEQYF
CDR3nt: TGTGCCAGCAGCCTCCGACAGGGGGCGTACGAGCAGTACTTC

d_gene: NA
j_gene: TRBJ1-1
v_gene: TRBV7-6
len: 16
abundance: NA
CDR3aa: CASSLVSGWGNTEAFF
CDR3nt: TGTGCCAGCAGCTTAGTTTCAGGGTGGGGGAACACTGAAGCTTTCTTT

d_gene: NA
j_gene: TRBJ1-4
v_gene: TRBV5-1
len: 14
abundance: NA
CDR3aa: CASSSIPGDEKLFF
CDR3nt: TGCGCCAGCAGCAGTATCCCAGGCGATGAAAAACTGTTTTTT

d_gene: NA
j_gene: TRBJ1-5
v_gene: TRBV6-5
len: 14
abundance: NA
CDR3aa: CASSRGYSNQPQHF
CDR3nt: TGTGCCAGCAGTCGAGGCTATAGCAATCAGCCCCAGCATTTT

d_gene: TRBD1
j_gene: TRBJ1-1
v_gene: TRBV4-2
len: 15
abundance: NA
CDR3aa: CASSQAAPETGGAFF
CDR3nt: TGTGCCAGCAGCCAAGCTGCCCCGGAAACAGGGGGAGCTTTCTTT

d_gene: NA
j_gene: TRBJ1-1
v_gene: TRBV29-1
len: 14
abundance: NA
CDR3aa: CSVSYLTVNTEAFF
CDR3nt: TGCAGCGTGAGCTACCTAACAGTGAACACTGAAGCTTTCTTT

d_gene: TRBD1
j_gene: TRBJ2-7
v_gene: TRBV6-4
len: 14
abundance: NA
CDR3aa: CAKRDRGRRYEQYF
CDR3nt: TGTGCCAAGCGGGACAGGGGGCGCAGGTACGAGCAGTACTTC

d_gene: TRBD1
j_gene: TRBJ2-7
v_gene: TRBV2
len: 13
abundance: NA
CDR3aa: CASSGGQTYEQYF
CDR3nt: TGTGCCAGCAGTGGGGGACAGACCTACGAGCAGTACTTC

d_gene: TRBD1
j_gene: TRBJ1-1
v_gene: TRBV12-3/TRBV12-4
len: 12
abundance: NA
CDR3aa: CASSLGQGEAFF
CDR3nt: TGTGCCAGCAGTTTGGGACAGGGGGAAGCTTTCTTT

d_gene: NA
j_gene: TRBJ2-2
v_gene: TRBV2
len: 15
abundance: NA
CDR3aa: CASSPTGTGTGELFF
CDR3nt: TGTGCCAGCAGCCCTACAGGGACGGGGACCGGGGAGCTGTTTTTT

d_gene: TRBD2
j_gene: TRBJ2-1
v_gene: TRBV7-6
len: 17
abundance: NA
CDR3aa: CASSSHLRGGTYNEQFF
CDR3nt: TGTGCCAGCAGCTCCCACCTTCGCGGGGGAACCTACAATGAGCAGTTCTTC

d_gene: TRBD1
j_gene: TRBJ1-5
v_gene: TRBV2
len: 15
abundance: NA
CDR3aa: CASSVEGAAGQPQHF
CDR3nt: TGTGCCAGCAGTGTTGAGGGGGCGGCGGGTCAGCCCCAGCATTTT

d_gene: TRBD2
j_gene: TRBJ2-4
v_gene: TRBV11-2
len: 16
abundance: NA
CDR3aa: CASRLGGSLAKNIQYF
CDR3nt: TGTGCCAGCAGGTTGGGGGGGAGTCTAGCCAAAAACATTCAGTACTTC

d_gene: TRBD2
j_gene: TRBJ2-7
v_gene: TRBV14
len: 13
abundance: NA
CDR3aa: CASSPSSGYEQYF
CDR3nt: TGTGCCAGCAGCCCTTCTAGCGGATACGAGCAGTACTTC

d_gene: TRBD2
j_gene: TRBJ2-4
v_gene: TRBV9
len: 16
abundance: NA
CDR3aa: CASSVGGGGAQNIQYF
CDR3nt: TGTGCCAGCAGCGTAGGCGGCGGGGGGGCGCAAAACATTCAGTACTTC

d_gene: NA
j_gene: TRBJ2-2
v_gene: TRBV5-4
len: 15
abundance: NA
CDR3aa: CASSFQGGLDGELFF
CDR3nt: TGTGCCAGCAGCTTCCAGGGGGGCTTGGACGGGGAGCTGTTTTTT

d_gene: NA
j_gene: TRBJ2-7
v_gene: TRBV14
len: 14
abundance: NA
CDR3aa: CASNKGGSTYEQYF
CDR3nt: TGTGCCAGCAATAAAGGGGGAAGTACCTACGAGCAGTACTTC

d_gene: TRBD2
j_gene: TRBJ2-7
v_gene: TRBV28
len: 16
abundance: NA
CDR3aa: CASSAGTSGVSYEQYF
CDR3nt: TGTGCCAGCAGCGCTGGGACTAGCGGGGTCTCCTACGAGCAGTACTTC

d_gene: TRBD1
j_gene: TRBJ2-7
v_gene: TRBV10-1
len: 14
abundance: NA
CDR3aa: CASSESQGAYEQYF
CDR3nt: TGCGCCAGCAGTGAGTCCCAGGGGGCTTACGAGCAGTACTTC

d_gene: NA
j_gene: TRBJ2-2
v_gene: TRBV5-4
len: 14
abundance: NA
CDR3aa: CASSLVVEPGELFF
CDR3nt: TGTGCCAGCAGCTTGGTTGTAGAACCCGGGGAGCTGTTTTTT

d_gene: NA
j_gene: TRBJ1-5
v_gene: TRBV28
len: 12
abundance: NA
CDR3aa: CASTRGGQPQHF
CDR3nt: TGTGCCAGCACCCGGGGTGGGCAGCCCCAGCATTTT

d_gene: NA
j_gene: TRBJ2-7
v_gene: TRBV4-1
len: 13
abundance: NA
CDR3aa: CASSQQQAYEQYF
CDR3nt: TGCGCCAGCAGCCAACAACAAGCCTACGAGCAGTACTTC

d_gene: NA
j_gene: TRBJ1-2
v_gene: TRBV6-1
len: 15
abundance: NA
CDR3aa: CASSEGERTVYGYTF
CDR3nt: TGTGCCAGCAGTGAAGGGGAGCGGACCGTCTATGGCTACACCTTC

d_gene: TRBD1
j_gene: TRBJ2-2
v_gene: TRBV6-1
len: 15
abundance: NA
CDR3aa: CASSDTGGGTGELFF
CDR3nt: TGTGCCAGCAGTGACACAGGGGGAGGCACCGGGGAGCTGTTTTTT

d_gene: NA
j_gene: TRBJ2-2
v_gene: TRBV4-2
len: 15
abundance: NA
CDR3aa: CASSSRGPNTGELFF
CDR3nt: TGTGCCAGCAGCTCCAGGGGACCCAACACCGGGGAGCTGTTTTTT

d_gene: NA
j_gene: TRBJ2-7
v_gene: TRBV16
len: 16
abundance: NA
CDR3aa: CASSHWGGASSYEQYF
CDR3nt: TGTGCCAGCAGCCACTGGGGGGGGGCAAGCTCCTACGAGCAGTACTTC

d_gene: NA
j_gene: TRBJ1-2
v_gene: TRBV19
len: 12
abundance: NA
CDR3aa: CASSNTGYGYTF
CDR3nt: TGTGCCAGTAGTAACACGGGATATGGCTACACCTTC

d_gene: TRBD2
j_gene: TRBJ2-1
v_gene: TRBV5-4
len: 15
abundance: NA
CDR3aa: CASSLGTSVAGEQFF
CDR3nt: TGTGCCAGCAGCTTGGGGACTAGCGTCGCGGGAGAGCAGTTCTTC

d_gene: NA
j_gene: TRBJ2-5
v_gene: TRBV6-2/TRBV6-3
len: 15
abundance: NA
CDR3aa: CASSLARSGGETQYF
CDR3nt: TGTGCCAGCAGTTTAGCCCGGTCTGGCGGAGAGACCCAGTACTTC

d_gene: NA
j_gene: TRBJ2-1
v_gene: TRBV7-7
len: 14
abundance: NA
CDR3aa: CASSLDTYYNEQFF
CDR3nt: TGTGCCAGCAGCTTGGACACCTACTACAATGAGCAGTTCTTC

d_gene: NA
j_gene: TRBJ1-5
v_gene: TRBV30
len: 13
abundance: NA
CDR3aa: CAWSVGNNQPQHF
CDR3nt: TGTGCCTGGAGTGTCGGGAACAATCAGCCCCAGCATTTT